This TCR beta chain was profiled in a study of human T cells and chemical hapten exposure listed by TCRdb under 2021. In terms of the full investigation: The libraries were sequenced as a pool, and the TCR yield per sample differed mostly because of small variations in library volumes within the pool. The study tracked peripheral blood TCR repertoire changes in vivo during primary and secondary sensitization to the hapten diphenylcyclopropenone (DPC) in alopecia patients. For every blood RNA sample, sequencing covered both the TCR alpha and TCR beta chains.

The method was RACE. Sequencing used a NextSeq 500. During library preparation, unique molecular identifiers were attached to individual cDNA molecules so that TCRs could be counted quantitatively and reproducibly. Per the source publication's procedure: Samples had a median of roughly 100,000 TCRs, with a range from roughly 20,000 to 700,000. V, J and CDR3 annotation of the TCR reads was carried out using the Decombinator software suite. For the PS versus PT1 abundance plots, all samples were subsampled to the same number of TCRs (28,000). TCRs were defined as expanded if absent before sensitization and observed at least eight times at the 2-week time point. TCRdb handled the public reads itself, with Q25 trimming in fastp and clone calling in MiXCR, and kept productive beta chains. Entries that share a CDR3 protein sequence are merged under the most common genes and DNA. TCRdb, not the original authors, processed these V and J calls. In all, the sample holds approximately 90,000 distinct CDR3 sequences, and around 9% of those were seen once. The ten largest clones take up roughly 3.1% of the sample.

Here is what the overall study found, with its caveats: No change with DPC sensitization was found in the number of TCRs above 1 in 1000 frequency, and no evidence of global repertoire structure alterations was found. After repeated subsampling, changes were observed in the strength of the expansion versus patch-test correlation and in the threshold at which the correlation became significant.

This sample's time point label indicates: healthy volunteer bleed at 2 weeks. Total RNA was isolated from unfractionated whole blood collected in Tempus Blood RNA tubes. As TCR sequencing controls, 4 or 5 healthy volunteers were used, with blood taken at day 0, 2 weeks and 6 weeks. As concerns this clonotype: Its antigen has not been determined. No per-base quality is available; no much larger clone lies one base away.

The germline V gene specifies MNHNS as CDR1 and SASEGT as CDR2. V and J are truncated by 2 bases and 4 bases respectively, leaving an intervening sequence of 6 bases. The CDR3 covers 13 residues, taking in both the cysteine and the phenylalanine. The sequence is cut down to CDR3 DNA, 39 bases in frame from base 1. The chain is made from TRBV6-1 and TRBJ1-5; the D gene is perhaps TRBD1, on 6 matching bases. This clonotype was sampled from a female donor in good health. Some clones in this sample may be carry-over from other donors' samples. Sequencing was performed on whole blood. In nucleotides, the sequence is TGTGCCAGCAGTGAAACAGGGAATCAGCCCCAGCATTTT. Its protein is CASSETGNQPQHF.